Included here is one T cell receptor (beta chain) sequence, with context. Its recognized antigen is unknown. No much larger clonotype is one base removed from it; base qualities were not supplied. This sample is drawn from a study of OX40 agonist ivuxolimab in advanced cancers. About the study as a whole: Ivuxolimab, which targeted the costimulatory receptor OX40 (CD134), was an agonistic, fully human IgG2 monoclonal antibody. The purpose of peripheral TCRbeta sequencing was to test whether ivuxolimab changed TCR sequence diversity and led to clonal T-cell expansion. Of the approximately 54 patients in dose escalation, about 20 had hepatocellular carcinoma, some 15 had melanoma, 9 had renal cell carcinoma and 9 had head and neck cancer. Partial responses occurred in three dose-escalation patients, of whom one had hepatocellular carcinoma and two had cutaneous melanoma. Prior anti-PD-1, anti-PD-L1 or anti-CTLA-4 therapy was permitted, and checkpoint inhibitors had been received by about 37% of dose-escalation patients. In the dose-escalation cohort, about four fifths of patients were male, and the mean age was approximately 60 years with a range of roughly 23 to 79. Intravenous ivuxolimab was administered to patients every 2 weeks at six dose levels: 0.01, 0.1, 0.3, 1.5, 3 and 10 mg/kg. The paper describes the monotherapy dose-escalation part (N of about 52 patients) of the phase I trial of ivuxolimab.

To sequence the TCRbeta CDR3 region, genomic DNA was isolated from the sorted cells. TCRbeta CDR3 regions were sequenced using the immunoSEQ Assay. TCRdb stores this immuneACCESS table with in-frame sequences only. Part of the clones is absent; in the studies checked, under half of the shortfall reflects unresolved V genes, and no reason is known for the rest. The sample has just over 20,000 clones on record, around nine tenths of them singletons. Around 20% of the sample is in the top ten clones. There are 12 amino acids in the CDR3, from cysteine to phenylalanine inclusive. The sequence is cut down to CDR3 DNA, 36 bases in frame from base 1. Trimming takes 7 bases from V and 6 bases from J, and the germline ends sit 12 bases apart. CDR1 and CDR2 (LNHDA, SQIVND) derive from the germline V gene (reference sequence). Overall study results and their limits: At doses from 0.1 to 3.0 mg/kg, clonal expansion was seen in both CD4+ and CD8+ blood T cells between baseline and week 6. Low levels of normalized T-cell clonal expansion were also seen in some patients who did not respond. After ivuxolimab, more expanded clones were found on average in CD8+ T cells than in CD4+ T cells. The antigen specificity of the peripheral T cells that underwent clonal expansion was not determined. In the 0.1-3.0 mg/kg groups, partial responders were among the patients with the lowest normalized peripheral clonal expansion, particularly in CD8+ T cells.

Patients with a history of autoimmune disease or receiving systemic immunosuppression were excluded from the trial. Peripheral blood for TCR sequencing was collected from all dose cohorts at baseline, on cycle 4 day 1, and on cycle 7 day 1. The samples were drawn from a first-in-human, open-label, multicenter phase I dose-escalation trial of ivuxolimab. Adults with locally advanced or metastatic head and neck squamous cell, hepatocellular, melanoma or renal cell carcinoma were enrolled in the trial. Before TCR sequencing, CD4+ T cells and CD8+ T cells from peripheral blood were sorted into separate populations.

This sequence uses TRBV19 and TRBJ1-2; the best D guess is TRBD1, with 5 bases matching. This sample comprised CD4+ or CD8+ T cells sorted from blood, obtained in a trial of the OX40 agonist ivuxolimab. The TCR originated in an adult with an advanced solid tumor such as melanoma, head and neck, liver or kidney cancer. The CDR3 sequence is CASNMAGNGYTF. The sequence in DNA is TGTGCCAGTAATATGGCAGGGAATGGCTACACCTTC.